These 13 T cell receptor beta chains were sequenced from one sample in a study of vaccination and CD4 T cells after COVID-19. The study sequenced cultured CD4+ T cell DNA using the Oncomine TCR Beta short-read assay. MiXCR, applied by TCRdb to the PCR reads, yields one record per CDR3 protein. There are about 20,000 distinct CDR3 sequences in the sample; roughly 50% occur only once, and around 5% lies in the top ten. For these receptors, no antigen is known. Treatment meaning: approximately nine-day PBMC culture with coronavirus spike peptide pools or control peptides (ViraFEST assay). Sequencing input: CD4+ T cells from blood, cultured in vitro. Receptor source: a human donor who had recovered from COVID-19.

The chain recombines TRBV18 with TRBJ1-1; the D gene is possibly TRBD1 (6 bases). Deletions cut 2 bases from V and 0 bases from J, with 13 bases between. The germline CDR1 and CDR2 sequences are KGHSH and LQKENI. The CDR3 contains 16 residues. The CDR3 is CASSPSGGGMNTEAFF. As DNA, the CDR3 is TGTGCCAGCTCACCATCCGGGGGCGGAATGAACACTGAAGCTTTCTTT.

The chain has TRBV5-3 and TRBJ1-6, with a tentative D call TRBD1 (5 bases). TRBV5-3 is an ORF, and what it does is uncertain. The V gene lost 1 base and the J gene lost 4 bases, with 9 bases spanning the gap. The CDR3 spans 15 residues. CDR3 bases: TGTGCCAGAAGCTTGAGGGGAGGGTATAATTCACCCCTCCACTTT. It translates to CARSLRGGYNSPLHF.

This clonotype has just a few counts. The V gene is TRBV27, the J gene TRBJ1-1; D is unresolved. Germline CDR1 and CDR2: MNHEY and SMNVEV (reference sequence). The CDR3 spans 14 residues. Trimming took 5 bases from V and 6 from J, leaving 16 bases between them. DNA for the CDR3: TGTGCCAGCAGTACCTTCCAGGAGACTGCTGAAGCTTTCTTT. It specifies CASSTFQETAEAFF.

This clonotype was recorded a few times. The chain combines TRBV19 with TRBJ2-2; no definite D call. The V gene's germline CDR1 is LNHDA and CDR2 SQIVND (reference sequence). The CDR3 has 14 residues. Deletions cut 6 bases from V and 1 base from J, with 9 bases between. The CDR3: CASRGFLNTGELFF. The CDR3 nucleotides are TGTGCCAGTAGAGGGTTCCTGAACACCGGGGAGCTGTTTTTT.

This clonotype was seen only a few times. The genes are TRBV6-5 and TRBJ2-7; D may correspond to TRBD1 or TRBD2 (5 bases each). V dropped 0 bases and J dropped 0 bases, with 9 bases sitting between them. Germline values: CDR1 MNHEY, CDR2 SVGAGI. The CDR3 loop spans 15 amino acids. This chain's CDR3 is CASSYSGTTSYEQYF. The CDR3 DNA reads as TGTGCCAGCAGTTACTCAGGGACCACCTCCTACGAGCAGTACTTC.

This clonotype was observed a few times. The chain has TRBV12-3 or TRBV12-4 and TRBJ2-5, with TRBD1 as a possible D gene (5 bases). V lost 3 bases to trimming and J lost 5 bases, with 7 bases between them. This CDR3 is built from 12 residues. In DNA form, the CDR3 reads TGTGCCAGCAGTTTGAACAGGGAGACCCAGTACTTC. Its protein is CASSLNRETQYF.

The CDR3 DNA sequence: TGTGCCAGCAGCCCGGGGCTGACGTGGAGAGCCAAAAACATTCAGTACTTC. Its protein product is CASSPGLTWRAKNIQYF. The V and J genes are TRBV7-2 and TRBJ2-4; D might be TRBD1 or TRBD2, each matching 5 bases. The germline CDR1 and CDR2 sequences are SGHTA and FQGNSA. This CDR3 has 17 residues. The V end lost 5 bases, the J end lost 0 bases, and 17 bases lay between the germline ends. Variable domain in full (rest from reference TRBV7-2 and TRBJ2-4): GAGVSQSPSNKVTEKGKDVELRCDPISGHTALYWYRQSLGQGLEFLIYFQGNSAPDKSGLPSDRFSAERTGGSVSTLTIQRTQQEDSAVYLCASSPGLTWRAKNIQYFGAGTRLSVL.

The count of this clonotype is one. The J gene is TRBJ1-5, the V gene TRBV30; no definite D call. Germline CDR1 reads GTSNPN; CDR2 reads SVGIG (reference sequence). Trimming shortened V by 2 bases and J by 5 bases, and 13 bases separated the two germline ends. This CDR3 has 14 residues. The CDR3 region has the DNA TGTGCCTGGAGTCTCAGCGGTGGGGATCAGCCCCAGCATTTT. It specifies CAWSLSGGDQPQHF.

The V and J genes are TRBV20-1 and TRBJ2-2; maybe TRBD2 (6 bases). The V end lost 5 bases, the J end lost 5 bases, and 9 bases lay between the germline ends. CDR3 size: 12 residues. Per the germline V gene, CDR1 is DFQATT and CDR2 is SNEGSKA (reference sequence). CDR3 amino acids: CSAGGSTGELFF. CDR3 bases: TGCAGTGCTGGGGGGTCGACCGGGGAGCTGTTTTTT.

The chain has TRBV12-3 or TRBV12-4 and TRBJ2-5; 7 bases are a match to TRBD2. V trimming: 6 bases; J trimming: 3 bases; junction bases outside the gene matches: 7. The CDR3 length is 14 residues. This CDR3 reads CASRQAGRKETQYF. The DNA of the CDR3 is TGTGCCAGCAGGCAAGCGGGAAGAAAAGAGACCCAGTACTTC.

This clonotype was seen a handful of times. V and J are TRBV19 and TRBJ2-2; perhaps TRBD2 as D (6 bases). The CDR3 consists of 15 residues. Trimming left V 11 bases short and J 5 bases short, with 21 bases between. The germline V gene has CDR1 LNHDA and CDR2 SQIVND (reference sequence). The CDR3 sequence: CASKGTGDWTGELFF. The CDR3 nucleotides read TGTGCCTCAAAGGGGACGGGAGACTGGACCGGGGAGCTGTTTTTT.

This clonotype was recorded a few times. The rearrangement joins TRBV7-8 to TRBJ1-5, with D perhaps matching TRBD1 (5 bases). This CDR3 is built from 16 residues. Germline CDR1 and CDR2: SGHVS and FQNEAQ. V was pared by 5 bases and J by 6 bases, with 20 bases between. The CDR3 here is CASSLMGLGVGQPQHF. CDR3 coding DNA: TGTGCCAGCAGCCTAATGGGCCTGGGGGTCGGTCAGCCCCAGCATTTT.

The CDR3 region is CASSRTRFTDTQYF. The CDR3 DNA sequence: TGTGCCAGCAGTCGGACTAGATTCACAGATACGCAGTATTTT. The rearrangement joins TRBV6-4 to TRBJ2-3, with 7 bases lining up with TRBD2. Per the germline V gene, CDR1 is MRHNA and CDR2 is SNTAGT. With V trimmed by 5 bases and J by 2 bases, 4 bases remained unmatched. The CDR3 runs to 14 residues.